The 5 T cell receptor beta chains presented below share a single source sample, sequenced in a study of CD8 T cells in ankylosing spondylitis (dated by TCRdb to 2015 to 2018). The study at large found these results: A TCR beta motif made up of several highly homologous amino acid variants appeared to be characteristic of blood from ankylosing spondylitis patients.

These receptors lack a known antigen. The library came from 5' RACE. Instrument used: Illumina HiSeq 2500. In TCRdb, the public reads were trimmed at Q25 with fastp and aligned with MiXCR, with productive beta chains retained. Rows are unified per CDR3 protein, each entry keeping the most common DNA and genes. The sample table lists 400,000 to 450,000 distinct CDR3 sequences, roughly a sixth of them with a count of one. The ten largest clones capture over 1% of the sample. The sample consisted of blood, either unsorted or a sorted T cell fraction (not recorded which). Every receptor here comes from a male donor with ankylosing spondylitis.

This clonotype showed up just a few times. J is TRBJ2-5 and V is TRBV28, with TRBD2 as a possible D gene (6 bases). Germline CDR1 is MDHEN and CDR2 is SYDVKM. The length of the CDR3 is 18 residues. The V gene lost 3 bases and the J gene lost 3 bases, with 23 bases spanning the gap. The CDR3 DNA reads TGTGCCAGCAGTTTCGGGGGATGGGTGGCGTTGGGTAAAGAGACCCAGTACTTC. It specifies CASSFGGWVALGKETQYF. The full variable domain, its missing parts supplied by reference TRBV28 and TRBJ2-5, is DVKVTQSSRYLVKRTGEKVFLECVQDMDHENMFWYRQDPGLGLRLIYFSYDVKMKEKGDIPEGYSVSREKKERFSLILESASTNQTSMYLCASSFGGWVALGKETQYFGPGTRLLVL.

There are many counts of this clonotype. The chain couples TRBV27 to TRBJ1-1; 7 positions agree with TRBD1. The CDR3 runs to 14 residues. Unmatched junction bases numbered 4, after V lost 5 bases and J lost 1 base. The germline CDR1 and CDR2 sequences are MNHEY and SMNVEV (reference sequence). The CDR3 spells CASSPWTGNTEAFF. The DNA of the CDR3 is TGTGCCAGCAGTCCCTGGACAGGGAACACTGAAGCTTTCTTT.

The chain combines TRBV14 with TRBJ2-1; D gene unclear. Trimming pared 0 bases from V and 13 bases from J, leaving 16 bases between. The germline V gene has CDR1 SGHDN and CDR2 FVKESK. The CDR3 is 14 residues long. The DNA of the CDR3 is TGTGCCAGCAGCCAAGAGATAAGGCAGGTCCCCCAGTTCTTC. Translation: CASSQEIRQVPQFF.

The CDR3 bases are TGCGCCAGCAGTGACTACCGACCCTCACAAGAGACCCAGTACTTC. Amino acids: CASSDYRPSQETQYF. V and J are TRBV10-2 and TRBJ2-5; D gene ambiguous. This CDR3 has 15 amino acids. V gave up 3 bases and J gave up 2 bases, with 13 bases separating them. Germline V gene sequence: CDR1 WSHSY, CDR2 SAAADI.

This clonotype was recorded a few times. This rearrangement joins TRBV20-1 to TRBJ2-3; 7 nucleotides line up with TRBD2. The junction had 9 bases not matched to a gene; V was cut back by 5 bases and J by 1 base. Germline V CDR1 and CDR2: DFQATT, SNEGSKA (reference sequence). CDR3 size: 15 residues. CDR3 in DNA: TGCAGTGCTGGGGGGGGACTCAAACGCACAGATACGCAGTATTTT. The encoded protein is CSAGGGLKRTDTQYF.